This TCR beta chain came from a study of vaccination and CD4 T cells after COVID-19. Sequence data for DNA of cultured CD4+ T cells were generated by the Oncomine TCR Beta short-read assay. Via MiXCR, TCRdb re-called the PCR reads, giving one row per CDR3 protein. The repertoire holds about 15,000 distinct CDR3 sequences, with roughly two fifths as singletons. CDR3 length: 16 amino acids. Per the germline V gene, CDR1 is SSHAT and CDR2 is FNYEAQ (reference sequence). Concerning this clonotype itself: Its target is not known. The junction departs from germline at one end; a sequencing error may be responsible.

Treatment given: roughly 10-day PBMC culture with coronavirus spike peptide pools or control peptides (ViraFEST assay). This chain joins TRBV7-7 and TRBJ2-2; TRBD1 matches 10 bases. This clonotype originated in a human donor with COVID-19. The sample comprised cultured CD4+ T cells from blood. CDR3 DNA: TGTGCTAGCAGCTTAGATGGGACAGGGGTCACCGGGGAGCTGTTTTTT. It translates to CASSLDGTGVTGELFF.